The 32 T cell receptor beta chains listed next were all sequenced from one sample in a study of blood T cell repertoires in COVID-19. Clones were read by immunoSEQ multiplex PCR, and TCRdb kept only the in-frame ones, dropping some. The sample consists of 150,000 or so clones, 85% to 90% of them appearing once. The sequenced sample consisted of peripheral blood. All receptors come from a man older than 75 with acute or convalescent COVID-19.

V gene TRBV15 combines with J gene TRBJ2-3; D perhaps matches TRBD2 (6 bases). The ends were cut back, 4 bases at V and 11 bases at J, with 22 bases in the middle. CDR3 length equals 15 residues. Germline CDR1 LNHNV, CDR2 YYDKDF (reference sequence). The CDR3 region has the DNA TGTGCCACCAGCATTTACGGACTATATAATACGAGGCAGTATTTT. As protein: CATSIYGLYNTRQYF.

V is TRBV19 and J is TRBJ1-5; no reliable D call. V shed 8 bases and J shed 6 bases, with 11 bases lying between them. From germline, CDR1 is LNHDA and CDR2 SQIVND (reference sequence). The CDR3 totals 12 residues. The CDR3 DNA follows: TGTGCCAGTGGCTCCCTGGTTCAGCCCCAGCATTTT. It is translated as CASGSLVQPQHF.

The CDR3 DNA sequence: TGTGCCAGCAGCCCGACAGGGAACAATCAGCCCCAGCATTTT. Residues: CASSPTGNNQPQHF. The chain is built from TRBV6-6 and TRBJ1-5; TRBD1 matches 7 bases. V lost 6 bases, J lost 3 bases, and 5 bases stayed unmatched. The CDR3 spans 14 residues. Germline assignment: CDR1 MNHNY and CDR2 SVGAGI (reference sequence).

This chain connects TRBV2 to TRBJ1-6; 8 positions agree with TRBD1. CDR3 length: 14 residues. The germline CDR1 and CDR2 sequences are SNHLY and FYNNEI. V was clipped by 5 bases and J by 9 bases; unmatched bases: 6. The DNA of the CDR3 is TGTGCCAGCAGTTTCGGACAGGGTGGTTCACCCCTCCACTTT. Amino acid sequence: CASSFGQGGSPLHF.

V usage is TRBV18 and J usage is TRBJ2-5; 11 nucleotides align to TRBD2. CDR1 is KGHSH and CDR2 is LQKENI in the germline V gene. This CDR3 spans 16 amino acids. The ends lost 2 bases at V and 1 base at J; junction bases unmatched: 3. The CDR3 loop reads CASSPNLAGGQETQYF. CDR3 nucleotides: TGTGCCAGCTCACCAAATCTAGCGGGGGGCCAAGAGACCCAGTACTTC. Using reference TRBV18 and TRBJ2-5 for the parts outside the CDR3, the full variable domain is NAGVMQNPRHLVRRRGQEARLRCSPMKGHSHVYWYRQLPEEGLKFMVYLQKENIIDESGMPKERFSAEFPKEGPSILRIQQVVRGDSAAYFCASSPNLAGGQETQYFGPGTRLLVL.

This chain uses TRBV11-2 with TRBJ2-1; 9 bases are shared with TRBD2. V dropped 8 bases and J dropped 12; count of bases not matched to a gene: 11. Germline V CDR1 and CDR2: SGHAT, FQNNGV. The CDR3 sequence is 13 residues long. The CDR3 region has the DNA TGTGCCAGCCGCGCGGGGGGGGTCACTGGGCAGTTCTTC. Protein sequence: CASRAGGVTGQFF.

The CDR3 loop reads CASSFRTGQNTGELFF. Written as DNA, the CDR3 is TGTGCCAGCAGCTTCCGGACAGGGCAGAACACCGGGGAGCTGTTTTTT. V gene TRBV7-8 combines with J gene TRBJ2-2; 8 bases match TRBD1. Losses at the gene ends were 3 bases for V and 1 base for J; bases not matched to a gene: 4. The CDR3 loop spans 16 amino acids. CDR1 and CDR2 from the germline V gene are SGHVS and FQNEAQ.

The chain links TRBV5-1 to TRBJ2-5; 7 bases line up with TRBD1. CDR1 and CDR2 (germline): SGHRS, YFSETQ. The ends lost 3 bases at V and 1 base at J; junction bases unmatched: 6. The CDR3 has 15 amino acids. The CDR3 coding sequence is TGCGCCAGCAGCTGGAGGACAGGTTCCCAAGAGACCCAGTACTTC. Translated: CASSWRTGSQETQYF.

V and J are TRBV5-1 and TRBJ1-2, with D perhaps matching TRBD1 (6 bases). The CDR3 has 15 amino acids. CDR1 SGHRS and CDR2 YFSETQ come from the germline V gene. Deletions cut 3 bases from V and 8 bases from J, with 20 bases between. This chain's CDR3 is CASSSVSGTIEGYTF. DNA for the CDR3: TGCGCCAGCAGCTCGGTCTCCGGGACAATCGAGGGCTACACCTTC.

V usage is TRBV27 and J usage is TRBJ2-1; 12 bases match TRBD2. The CDR3 extends over 15 amino acids. CDR1 is MNHEY, CDR2 SMNVEV, per germline (reference sequence). Germline trimming cut 5 bases from V and 9 bases from J; bases unmatched to any gene: 8. The CDR3 DNA sequence: TGTGCCAGCAGTGGCCCGACTAGCGGGAGAGCTGAGCAGTTCTTC. It specifies CASSGPTSGRAEQFF.

The gene calls are TRBV24-1 and TRBJ1-1; a possible D gene is TRBD1 (6 bases). CDR1 and CDR2 (germline): KGHDR, SFDVKD. The CDR3 has 13 amino acids. The V end lost 5 bases, the J end lost 4 bases, and 10 bases lay between the germline ends. The CDR3 spells CATSVKGGTEAFF. The CDR3 coding sequence is TGTGCCACCAGTGTGAAAGGGGGCACTGAAGCTTTCTTT.

CDR3 in amino acids: CASSERGARSTDTQYF. In nucleotides, the CDR3 is TGTGCCAGCAGTGAACGGGGGGCCCGTAGCACAGATACGCAGTATTTT. The chain joins TRBV28 to TRBJ2-3; a weak D match, TRBD2 (7 bases). Trimming pared 5 bases from V and 0 bases from J, leaving 15 bases between. CDR3 length equals 16 residues. CDR1 is MDHEN, CDR2 SYDVKM, per germline.

V is TRBV27 and J is TRBJ1-1, with 11 bases aligning to TRBD1. Unmatched junction bases numbered 6, after V lost 6 bases and J lost 6 bases. The CDR3 runs to 14 residues. Germline V lookup: CDR1 MNHEY, CDR2 SMNVEV (reference sequence). The DNA for the CDR3 is TGTGCCAGCAGAAAAGGACAGGGGGCTTCTGAAGCTTTCTTT. As protein: CASRKGQGASEAFF.

The J gene is TRBJ2-7, the V gene TRBV3-1 (or the pseudogene TRBV3-2); 10 bases map to TRBD2. The germline gives CDR1 LGHDT, CDR2 YNNKEL (reference sequence). CDR3 length: 13 residues. The V segment lost 6 bases and the J segment 4 bases; nucleotides outside the gene matches: 3. The CDR3: CASRSGGAYEQYF. CDR3 nucleotide sequence: TGTGCCAGCAGGAGCGGGGGGGCTTACGAGCAGTACTTC.

The V gene is TRBV19, the J gene TRBJ2-4; possible D gene TRBD2, 6 bases. Trimming shortened V by 6 bases and J by 3 bases, and 9 bases separated the two germline ends. Per germline, CDR1 LNHDA and CDR2 SQIVND (reference sequence). The CDR3 is 13 amino acids. CDR3 bases: TGTGCCAGTAGGGGACTCAGCAAAAACATTCAGTACTTC. This translates into CASRGLSKNIQYF.

The chain couples TRBV19 to TRBJ1-4; D might be TRBD1 (6 bases). Germline CDR1 is LNHDA and CDR2 is SQIVND (reference sequence). V shed 7 bases and J shed 3 bases, with 12 bases lying between them. The CDR3 extends over 14 amino acids. The CDR3: CASTWGLSNEKLFF. Here the CDR3 DNA reads TGTGCCAGTACCTGGGGGCTATCTAATGAAAAACTGTTTTTT.

This clone was counted a single time. This chain connects TRBV5-1 to TRBJ1-1, with D possibly TRBD1 on 6 matching bases. V lost 0 bases, J lost 0 bases, and 9 bases lay in between. The CDR3 is 15 amino acids. Germline loops: CDR1 SGHRS, CDR2 YFSETQ. CDR3 in amino acids: CASSLDGQLNTEAFF. Here the CDR3 DNA reads TGCGCCAGCAGCTTGGACGGACAGCTGAACACTGAAGCTTTCTTT. The variable domain in full, completed from reference TRBV5-1 and TRBJ1-1, reads KAGVTQTPRYLIKTRGQQVTLSCSPISGHRSVSWYQQTPGQGLQFLFEYFSETQRNKGNFPGRFSGRQFSNSRSEMNVSTLELGDSALYLCASSLDGQLNTEAFFGQGTRLTVV.

For the CDR3, the DNA is TGTGCCAGCAGCTTAACTGGAGGGATGGAGACCCAGTACTTC. This encodes CASSLTGGMETQYF. The chain recombines TRBV7-3 with TRBJ2-5; possible D gene TRBD2, 6 bases. Per the germline V gene, CDR1 is SGHTA and CDR2 is FQGTGA. The CDR3 is made up of 14 amino acids. Trimming shortened V by 0 bases and J by 5 bases, and 10 bases separated the two germline ends. The whole variable domain, filled in from reference TRBV7-3 and TRBJ2-5, reads GAGVSQTPSNKVTEKGKYVELRCDPISGHTALYWYRQSLGQGPEFLIYFQGTGAADDSGLPNDRFFAVRPEGSVSTLKIQRTERGDSAVYLCASSLTGGMETQYFGPGTRLLVL.

The V gene is TRBV6-5, the J gene TRBJ2-7; the D gene is possibly TRBD2 (5 bases). Germline CDR1 is MNHEY and CDR2 is SVGAGI. The CDR3 extends over 14 amino acids. Trimming cost V 11 bases and J 3 bases, with 20 bases left between them. This CDR3 reads CAGSSGSAIYEQYF. The CDR3 DNA is TGTGCCGGCTCCTCGGGGTCAGCAATCTACGAGCAGTACTTC.

This chain uses TRBV5-4 with TRBJ1-3, with D possibly being TRBD1 (5 bases). Germline CDR1 is SGHNT and CDR2 is YYREEE (reference sequence). With 4 bases removed from V and 4 bases from J, the gap between germline ends came to 12 bases. CDR3 length equals 14 residues. CDR3 nucleotide sequence: TGTGCCAGCAGCGCGGGACTATTAGGAAACACCATATATTTT. It encodes CASSAGLLGNTIYF.

For the CDR3, the DNA is TGTGCCAGCAGTGAACAGGTTAACACTGAAGCTTTCTTT. Amino acids: CASSEQVNTEAFF. The chain uses TRBV2 and TRBJ1-1; D remains ambiguous. The CDR3 loop spans 13 amino acids. CDR1 is SNHLY and CDR2 is FYNNEI in the germline V gene. V was trimmed by 2 bases and J by 2 bases, leaving 6 bases between them.

V gene TRBV24-1 combines with J gene TRBJ2-1; 7 bases match TRBD2. J was trimmed by 4 bases and V by 4 bases; bases with no gene match: 6. Looked up from germline, CDR1 is KGHDR and CDR2 is SFDVKD. The CDR3 totals 15 residues. The CDR3 DNA follows: TGTGCCACCAGTGAGGCTAGCGGAAATTACAATGAGCAGTTCTTC. Translation gives CATSEASGNYNEQFF.

This rearrangement joins TRBV2 to TRBJ2-3; 8 nucleotides line up with TRBD2. The CDR3 sequence is 17 residues long. Germline assignment: CDR1 SNHLY and CDR2 FYNNEI. The J segment lost 6 bases and the V segment lost 4 bases, leaving 15 bases of the junction unmatched. The CDR3 sequence: CASSGADRGGLSDTQYF. As DNA, the CDR3 is TGTGCCAGCAGTGGTGCTGACCGGGGGGGCCTCTCCGATACGCAGTATTTT.

V usage is TRBV6-5 and J usage is TRBJ1-1; D is possibly TRBD1 (5 bases). V lost 5 bases and J lost 1, with 11 bases in between. CDR1 is MNHEY and CDR2 is SVGAGI in the germline V gene. CDR3 length: 14 residues. CDR3 bases: TGTGCCAGCAGTCTGACCGACAGGAACACTGAAGCTTTCTTT. This gives the protein CASSLTDRNTEAFF.

The count of this clone is one. The chain employs TRBV19 and TRBJ2-4, with 9 nucleotides matching TRBD2. CDR1 is LNHDA and CDR2 is SQIVND in the germline V gene (reference sequence). The CDR3 sequence is 16 residues long. The ends lost 5 bases at V and 4 bases at J; junction bases unmatched: 9. The CDR3 protein is CASSFGLARTKNIQYF. CDR3 nucleotide sequence: TGTGCCAGTAGTTTTGGACTAGCGCGTACAAAAAACATTCAGTACTTC.

The chain couples TRBV5-1 to TRBJ1-4; tentative D call: TRBD1 (5 bases). V gave up 0 bases and J gave up 5 bases, with 11 bases separating them. The CDR3 consists of 15 residues. Per the germline V gene, CDR1 is SGHRS and CDR2 is YFSETQ. The CDR3 reads CASSLGAGLNEKLFF. CDR3 bases: TGCGCCAGCAGCTTGGGTGCAGGGTTAAATGAAAAACTGTTTTTT.

V is TRBV4-1 and J is TRBJ2-5; unclear D gene. Germline V gene sequence: CDR1 MGHRA, CDR2 YSYEKL. V was clipped by 1 base and J by 4 bases, with 4 bases between them. The CDR3 is 12 residues long. The CDR3 DNA sequence: TGCGCCAGCAGCCAAGTTAGAGAGACCCAGTACTTC. The encoded protein is CASSQVRETQYF.

This chain links TRBV5-1 with TRBJ1-1; TRBD1 aligns across 7 bases. The CDR3 has 16 residues. The V segment lost 3 bases and the J segment 3 bases; nucleotides outside the gene matches: 11. The V gene's germline CDR1 is SGHRS and CDR2 YFSETQ. The CDR3: CASSYAKGQADTEAFF. In DNA, the CDR3 is TGCGCCAGCAGCTACGCGAAAGGACAGGCCGACACTGAAGCTTTCTTT. The whole variable domain, filled in from reference TRBV5-1 and TRBJ1-1, reads KAGVTQTPRYLIKTRGQQVTLSCSPISGHRSVSWYQQTPGQGLQFLFEYFSETQRNKGNFPGRFSGRQFSNSRSEMNVSTLELGDSALYLCASSYAKGQADTEAFFGQGTRLTVV.

This chain connects TRBV6-5 to TRBJ2-5, with D perhaps matching TRBD1 (7 bases). The CDR3 covers 15 residues. Trimming removed 5 bases from V and 4 bases from J, with 17 bases in between. The germline CDR1 and CDR2 sequences are MNHEY and SVGAGI. In DNA form, the CDR3 reads TGTGCCAGCAGTACCAGACAGGGAGGTCCAGAGACCCAGTACTTC. Residues: CASSTRQGGPETQYF.

In DNA form, the CDR3 reads TGCGCCAGCAGCCAAGCAGGTGCGGGGGACTACTATGGCTACACCTTC. It translates to CASSQAGAGDYYGYTF. V gene TRBV4-1 combines with J gene TRBJ1-2, with D perhaps matching TRBD1 (5 bases). V was clipped by 1 base and J by 3 bases, with 15 bases between them. The CDR3 is 16 residues long. Per germline, CDR1 MGHRA and CDR2 YSYEKL.

There are a few counts of this clone. This chain links TRBV6-1 with TRBJ2-7; possible D gene TRBD1, 6 bases. The CDR3 is 13 amino acids. V lost 6 bases and J 2 bases, leaving 11 bases between the germline ends. Germline V lookup: CDR1 MNHNS, CDR2 SASEGT. CDR3 coding DNA: TGTGCCAGCAGCCTCCGGGACACCTACGAGCAGTACTTC. Translated: CASSLRDTYEQYF.

The chain carries TRBV29-1 and TRBJ1-2, with TRBD1 identical over 8 bases. Germline loops: CDR1 SQVTM, CDR2 ANQGSEA. This CDR3 comprises 13 residues. Unmatched junction bases numbered 5, after V lost 8 bases and J lost 0 bases. The CDR3 reads CSSRTGTNYGYTF. DNA for the CDR3: TGCAGCAGCCGGACAGGGACTAACTATGGCTACACCTTC.